This T cell receptor beta chain was captured by sequencing in a study of blood T cell repertoires in COVID-19. Overall study context: The analysed material was cDNA or gDNA that came from T cells, B-cell-depleted T cells, or PBMCs.

This clone was recorded once. Unmatched junction bases numbered 13, after V lost 4 bases and J lost 11 bases. Germline values: CDR1 MNHEY, CDR2 SVGAGI. The CDR3 totals 14 residues. How the authors handled the data: Reference gene primer amplification in the assay estimated nucleated cell counts. TCRdb keeps only in-frame clones here, not all; method: immunoSEQ multiplex PCR. V and J calls and clone size follow that table, whereas D and trimming were derived from the DNA. This table holds 85,000 to 130,000 clones, over 75% found once. This chain uses TRBV6-5 with TRBJ1-1, with TRBD1 matching over 7 bases. This clonotype originated in a woman aged 60-75 years with acute or convalescent COVID-19. Sequenced: peripheral blood. CDR3 coding DNA: TGTGCCAGCAGTTCCAATCTAGGGGGCTCGGTTGCTTTCTTT. It specifies CASSSNLGGSVAFF.